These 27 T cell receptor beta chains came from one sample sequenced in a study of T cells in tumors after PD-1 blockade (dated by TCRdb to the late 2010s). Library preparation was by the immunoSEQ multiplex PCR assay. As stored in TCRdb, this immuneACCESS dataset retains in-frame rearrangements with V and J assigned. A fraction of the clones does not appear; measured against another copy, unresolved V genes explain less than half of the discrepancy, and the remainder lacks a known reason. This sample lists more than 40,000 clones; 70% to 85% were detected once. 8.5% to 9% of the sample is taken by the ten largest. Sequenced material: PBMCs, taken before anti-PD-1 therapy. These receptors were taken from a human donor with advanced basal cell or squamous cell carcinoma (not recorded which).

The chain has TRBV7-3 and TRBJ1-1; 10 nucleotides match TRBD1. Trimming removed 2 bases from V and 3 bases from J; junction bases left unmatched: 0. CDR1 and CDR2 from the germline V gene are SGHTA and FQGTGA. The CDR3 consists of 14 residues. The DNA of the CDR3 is TGTGCCAGCAGCTTAGGACAGGGGGACACTGAAGCTTTCTTT. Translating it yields CASSLGQGDTEAFF.

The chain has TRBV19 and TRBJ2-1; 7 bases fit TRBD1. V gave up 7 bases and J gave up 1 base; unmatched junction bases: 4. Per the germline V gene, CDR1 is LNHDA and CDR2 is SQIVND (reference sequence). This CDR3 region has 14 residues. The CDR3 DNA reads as TGTGCCAGTAAACAGGGGAATTCCTACAATGAGCAGTTCTTC. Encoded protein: CASKQGNSYNEQFF.

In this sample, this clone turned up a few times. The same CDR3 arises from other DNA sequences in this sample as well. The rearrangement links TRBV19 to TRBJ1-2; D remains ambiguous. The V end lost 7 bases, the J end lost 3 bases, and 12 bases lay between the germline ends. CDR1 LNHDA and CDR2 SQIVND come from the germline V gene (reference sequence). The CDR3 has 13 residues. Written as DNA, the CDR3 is TGTGCCAGTACCCCCGGACCCTACTATGGCTACACCTTC. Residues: CASTPGPYYGYTF.

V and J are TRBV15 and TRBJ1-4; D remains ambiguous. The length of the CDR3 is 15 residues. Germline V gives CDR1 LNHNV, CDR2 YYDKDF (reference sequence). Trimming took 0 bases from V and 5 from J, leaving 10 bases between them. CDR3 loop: CATSRDLGRNEKLFF. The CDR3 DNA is TGTGCCACCAGCAGAGATTTAGGCCGGAATGAAAAACTGTTTTTT. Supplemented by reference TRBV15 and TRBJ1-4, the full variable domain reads DAMVIQNPRYQVTQFGKPVTLSCSQTLNHNVMYWYQQKSSQAPKLLFHYYDKDFNNEADTPDNFQSRRPNTSFCFLDIRSPGLGDTAMYLCATSRDLGRNEKLFFGSGTQLSVL.

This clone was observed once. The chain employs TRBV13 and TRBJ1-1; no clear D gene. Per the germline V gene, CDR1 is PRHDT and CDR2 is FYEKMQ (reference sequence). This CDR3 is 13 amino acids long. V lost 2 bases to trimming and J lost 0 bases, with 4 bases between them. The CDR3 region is CASSLRVNTEAFF. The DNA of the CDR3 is TGTGCCAGCAGCTTACGGGTGAACACTGAAGCTTTCTTT.

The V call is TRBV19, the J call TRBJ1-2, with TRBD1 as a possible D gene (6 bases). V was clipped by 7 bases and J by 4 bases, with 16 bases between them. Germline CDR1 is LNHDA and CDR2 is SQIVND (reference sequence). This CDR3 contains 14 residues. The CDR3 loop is CASITGQRGYGYTF. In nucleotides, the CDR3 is TGTGCCAGTATAACGGGACAACGAGGCTATGGCTACACCTTC.

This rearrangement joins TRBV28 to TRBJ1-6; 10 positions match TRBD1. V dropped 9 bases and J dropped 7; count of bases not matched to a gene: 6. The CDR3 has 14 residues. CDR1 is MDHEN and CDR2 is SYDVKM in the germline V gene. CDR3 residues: CASLMGQGNSPLHF. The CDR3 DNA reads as TGTGCCAGTTTGATGGGACAGGGGAATTCACCCCTCCACTTT.

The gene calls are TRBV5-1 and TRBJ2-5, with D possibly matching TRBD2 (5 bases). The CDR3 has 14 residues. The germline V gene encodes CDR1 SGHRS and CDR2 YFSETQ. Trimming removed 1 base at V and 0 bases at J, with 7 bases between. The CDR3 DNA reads TGCGCCAGCAGCTTGTCGGGATACCAAGAGACCCAGTACTTC. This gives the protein CASSLSGYQETQYF. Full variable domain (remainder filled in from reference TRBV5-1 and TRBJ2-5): KAGVTQTPRYLIKTRGQQVTLSCSPISGHRSVSWYQQTPGQGLQFLFEYFSETQRNKGNFPGRFSGRQFSNSRSEMNVSTLELGDSALYLCASSLSGYQETQYFGPGTRLLVL.

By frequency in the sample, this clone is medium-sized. The CDR3 sequence: CASSRQRDSNTEAFF. CDR3 nucleotides: TGTGCCAGCAGCCGACAGAGGGACTCGAACACTGAAGCTTTCTTT. The rearrangement uses TRBV3-1 (or the pseudogene TRBV3-2) and TRBJ1-1; D is perhaps TRBD1 (5 bases). CDR3 length: 15 residues. Trimming took 4 bases from V and 1 from J, leaving 13 bases between them. Germline V lookup: CDR1 LGHDT, CDR2 YNNKEL (reference sequence).

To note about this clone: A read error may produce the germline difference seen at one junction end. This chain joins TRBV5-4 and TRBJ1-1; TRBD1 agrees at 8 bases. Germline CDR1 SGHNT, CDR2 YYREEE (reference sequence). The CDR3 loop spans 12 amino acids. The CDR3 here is CASSDRDRSALF. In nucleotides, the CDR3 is TGTGCCAGCAGCGACCGGGACAGGAGTGCCCTCTTT.

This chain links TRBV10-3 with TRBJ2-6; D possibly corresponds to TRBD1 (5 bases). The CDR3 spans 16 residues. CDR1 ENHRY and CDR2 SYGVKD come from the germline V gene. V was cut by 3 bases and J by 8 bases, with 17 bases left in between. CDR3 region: CAISDPGSKGTNVLTF. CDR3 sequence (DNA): TGTGCCATCAGTGACCCCGGGTCGAAGGGGACCAACGTCCTGACTTTC.

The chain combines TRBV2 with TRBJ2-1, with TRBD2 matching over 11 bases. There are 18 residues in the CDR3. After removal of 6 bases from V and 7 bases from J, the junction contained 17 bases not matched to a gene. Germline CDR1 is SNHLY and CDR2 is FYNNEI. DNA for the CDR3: TGTGCCAGCAGCCCGGGACTAGCGGCCGGAGTGGGAGGGAATGAGCAGTTCTTC. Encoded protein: CASSPGLAAGVGGNEQFF. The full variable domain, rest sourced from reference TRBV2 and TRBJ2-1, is EPEVTQTPSHQVTQMGQEVILRCVPISNHLYFYWYRQILGQKVEFLVSFYNNEISEKSEIFDDQFSVERPDGSNFTLKIRSTKLEDSAMYFCASSPGLAAGVGGNEQFFGPGTRLTVL.

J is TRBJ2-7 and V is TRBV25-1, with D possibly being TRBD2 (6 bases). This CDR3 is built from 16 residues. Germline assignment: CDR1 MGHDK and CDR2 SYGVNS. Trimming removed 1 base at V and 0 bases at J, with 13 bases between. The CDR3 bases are TGTGCCAGCAGTGAATGGGCGGGGACTCACTCCTACGAGCAGTACTTC. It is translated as CASSEWAGTHSYEQYF.

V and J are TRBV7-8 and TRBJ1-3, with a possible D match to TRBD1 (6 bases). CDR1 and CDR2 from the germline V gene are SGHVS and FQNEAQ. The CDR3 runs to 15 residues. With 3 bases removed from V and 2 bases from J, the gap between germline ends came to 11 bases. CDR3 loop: CASSFRDTTGNTIYF. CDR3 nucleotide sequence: TGTGCCAGCAGCTTCCGGGACACAACTGGAAACACCATATATTTT.

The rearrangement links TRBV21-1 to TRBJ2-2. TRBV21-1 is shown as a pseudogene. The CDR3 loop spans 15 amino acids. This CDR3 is CASSVKGPNTGELFF. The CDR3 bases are TGTGCCAGCAGCGTAAAAGGGCCAAACACCGGGGAGCTGTTTTTT.

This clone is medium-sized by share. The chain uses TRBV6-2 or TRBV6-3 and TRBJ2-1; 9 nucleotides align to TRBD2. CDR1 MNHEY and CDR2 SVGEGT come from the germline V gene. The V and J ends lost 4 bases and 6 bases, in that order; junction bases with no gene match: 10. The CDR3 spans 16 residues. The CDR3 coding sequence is TGTGCCAGCAGTTGGACTAGCGTAGCTACGCTCAATGAGCAGTTCTTC. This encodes CASSWTSVATLNEQFF.

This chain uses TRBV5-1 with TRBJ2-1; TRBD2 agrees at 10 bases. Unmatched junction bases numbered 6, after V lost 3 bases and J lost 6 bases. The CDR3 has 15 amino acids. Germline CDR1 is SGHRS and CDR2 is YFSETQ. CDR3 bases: TGCGCCAGCAGCTCAACTAGCGGGACCCCCAATGAGCAGTTCTTC. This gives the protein CASSSTSGTPNEQFF. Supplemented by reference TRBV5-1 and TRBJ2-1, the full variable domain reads KAGVTQTPRYLIKTRGQQVTLSCSPISGHRSVSWYQQTPGQGLQFLFEYFSETQRNKGNFPGRFSGRQFSNSRSEMNVSTLELGDSALYLCASSSTSGTPNEQFFGPGTRLTVL.

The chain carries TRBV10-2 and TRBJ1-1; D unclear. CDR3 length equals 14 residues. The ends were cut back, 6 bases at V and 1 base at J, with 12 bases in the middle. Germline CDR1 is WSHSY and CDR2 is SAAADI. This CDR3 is CASRDGLANTEAFF. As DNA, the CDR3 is TGCGCCAGCAGAGACGGACTGGCGAACACTGAAGCTTTCTTT.

The CDR3 nucleotides are TGTGCCAGCAGTTACTCGCCTAGCGGGGGCACAGATACGCAGTATTTT. The encoded protein is CASSYSPSGGTDTQYF. The chain uses TRBV6-5 and TRBJ2-3; 9 nucleotides match TRBD2. Germline-derived CDR1 and CDR2 are MNHEY and SVGAGI. Germline trimming cut 0 bases from V and 1 base from J; bases unmatched to any gene: 2. The CDR3 is 16 residues long.

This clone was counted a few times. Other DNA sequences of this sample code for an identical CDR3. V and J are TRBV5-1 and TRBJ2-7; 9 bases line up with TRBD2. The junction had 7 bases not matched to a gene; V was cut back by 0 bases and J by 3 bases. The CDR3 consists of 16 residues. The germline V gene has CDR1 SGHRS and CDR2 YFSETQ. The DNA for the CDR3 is TGCGCCAGCAGCTTGGGGGCAGCGGGGGGTCGCTACGAGCAGTACTTC. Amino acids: CASSLGAAGGRYEQYF.

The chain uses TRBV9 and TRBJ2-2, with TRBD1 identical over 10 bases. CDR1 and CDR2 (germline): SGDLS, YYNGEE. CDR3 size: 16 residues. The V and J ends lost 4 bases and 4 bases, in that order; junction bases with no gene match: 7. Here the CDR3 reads CASSQTDRGVTGELFF. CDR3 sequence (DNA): TGTGCCAGCAGCCAAACGGACAGGGGGGTCACCGGGGAGCTGTTTTTT. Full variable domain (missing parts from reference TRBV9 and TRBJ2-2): DSGVTQTPKHLITATGQRVTLRCSPRSGDLSVYWYQQSLDQGLQFLIQYYNGEERAKGNILERFSAQQFPDLHSELNLSSLELGDSALYFCASSQTDRGVTGELFFGEGSRLTVL.

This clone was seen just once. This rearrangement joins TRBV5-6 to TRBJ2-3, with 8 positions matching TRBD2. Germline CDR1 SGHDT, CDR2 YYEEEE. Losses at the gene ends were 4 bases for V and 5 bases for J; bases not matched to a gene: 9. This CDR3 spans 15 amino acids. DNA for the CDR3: TGTGCCAGCAGCCCCAACGGGGGGGTAAGAGATACGCAGTATTTT. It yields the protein CASSPNGGVRDTQYF.

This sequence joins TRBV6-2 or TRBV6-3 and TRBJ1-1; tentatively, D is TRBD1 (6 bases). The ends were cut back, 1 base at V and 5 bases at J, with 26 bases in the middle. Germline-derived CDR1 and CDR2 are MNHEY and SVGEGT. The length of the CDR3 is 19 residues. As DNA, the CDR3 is TGTGCCAGCAGTTACTACACTAAACCTTCCCTCAACAGGGCGACTGAAGCTTTCTTT. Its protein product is CASSYYTKPSLNRATEAFF.

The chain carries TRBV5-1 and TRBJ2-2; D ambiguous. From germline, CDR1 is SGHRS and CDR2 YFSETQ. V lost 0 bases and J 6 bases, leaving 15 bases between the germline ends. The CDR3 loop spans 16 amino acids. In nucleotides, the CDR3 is TGCGCCAGCAGCTTGGTAATGGGCCGTGGGGCCGGGGAGCTGTTTTTT. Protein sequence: CASSLVMGRGAGELFF.

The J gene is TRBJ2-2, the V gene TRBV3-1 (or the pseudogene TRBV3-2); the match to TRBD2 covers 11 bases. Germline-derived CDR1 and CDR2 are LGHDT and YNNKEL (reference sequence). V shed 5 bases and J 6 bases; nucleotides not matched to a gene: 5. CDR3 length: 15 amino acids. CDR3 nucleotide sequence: TGTGCCAGCAGCTTTAGCGGGAGGGCATCCGGGGAGCTGTTTTTT. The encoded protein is CASSFSGRASGELFF.

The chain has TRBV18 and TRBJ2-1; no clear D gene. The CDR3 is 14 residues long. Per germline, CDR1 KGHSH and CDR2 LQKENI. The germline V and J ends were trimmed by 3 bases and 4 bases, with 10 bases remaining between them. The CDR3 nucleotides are TGTGCCAGCTCACCGTCGGTGGATTACAATGAGCAGTTCTTC. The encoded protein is CASSPSVDYNEQFF.

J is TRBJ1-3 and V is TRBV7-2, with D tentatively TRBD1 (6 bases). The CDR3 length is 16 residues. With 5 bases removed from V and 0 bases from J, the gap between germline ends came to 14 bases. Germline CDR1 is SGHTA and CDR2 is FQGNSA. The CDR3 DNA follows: TGTGCCAGCAGCGTCGTCGGGGGCCGCTCTGGAAACACCATATATTTT. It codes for CASSVVGGRSGNTIYF. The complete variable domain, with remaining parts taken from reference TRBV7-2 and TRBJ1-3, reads GAGVSQSPSNKVTEKGKDVELRCDPISGHTALYWYRQSLGQGLEFLIYFQGNSAPDKSGLPSDRFSAERTGGSVSTLTIQRTQQEDSAVYLCASSVVGGRSGNTIYFGEGSWLTVV.